The next 10 T cell receptor beta chains were all read from a single sample in a study of blood T cell repertoires in COVID-19. Assay used: immunoSEQ multiplex PCR; TCRdb lists only in-frame clones, some missing. Of roughly 180,000 clones in the sample, roughly four fifths were seen once. Input material: peripheral blood. The receptors originated from a woman in her thirties or forties with COVID-19, enrolled during active disease.

This clone has only one observation. This rearrangement joins TRBV6-5 to TRBJ2-7, with 7 bases that match TRBD1. Germline CDR1 is MNHEY and CDR2 is SVGAGI. Germline trimming cut 2 bases from V and 2 bases from J; bases unmatched to any gene: 3. The CDR3 has 14 residues. CDR3 amino acids: CASSYTGETYEQYF. CDR3 nucleotides: TGTGCCAGCAGTTACACAGGGGAGACCTACGAGCAGTACTTC.

V and J are TRBV12-3 or TRBV12-4 and TRBJ1-1; 7 nucleotides line up with TRBD1. This CDR3 contains 12 residues. V lost 6 bases to trimming and J lost 11 bases; unmatched junction nucleotides: 9. In nucleotides, the CDR3 is TGTGCCAGCAGCTTGCGACAGGGAGAGGCTTTCTTT. Translation: CASSLRQGEAFF.

The chain uses TRBV7-3 and TRBJ2-2; D unresolved. Trimming cost V 4 bases and J 6 bases, with 12 bases left between them. The CDR3 sequence is 14 residues long. Germline V CDR1 and CDR2: SGHTA, FQGTGA. CDR3 sequence (DNA): TGTGCCAGCAGCTCCACCTTCCAGGCCGGGGAGCTGTTTTTT. Protein product: CASSSTFQAGELFF.

The V gene is TRBV7-9, the J gene TRBJ1-1; D is undetermined. Germline CDR1 is SEHNR and CDR2 is FQNEAQ (reference sequence). The CDR3 runs to 13 residues. Trimming removed 1 base at V and 1 base at J, with 4 bases between. Written as DNA, the CDR3 is TGTGCCAGCAGCTTAGTTCAGAACACTGAAGCTTTCTTT. As protein: CASSLVQNTEAFF.

The rearrangement uses TRBV5-6 and TRBJ1-4, with D possibly matching TRBD1 (6 bases). Germline V gene lookup returns CDR1 SGHDT and CDR2 YYEEEE. V was trimmed by 4 bases and J by 0 bases, leaving 7 bases between them. The CDR3 has 14 amino acids. DNA of the CDR3: TGTGCCAGCAGCAACAGGGCAACTAATGAAAAACTGTTTTTT. Encoded protein: CASSNRATNEKLFF.

The V and J genes are TRBV5-4 and TRBJ1-2; TRBD1 matches at 7 bases. This CDR3 is 15 amino acids long. CDR1 and CDR2 (germline): SGHNT, YYREEE (reference sequence). V lost 0 bases, J lost 2 bases, and 4 bases stayed unmatched. CDR3 sequence: CASSLGGTVNYGYTF. CDR3 bases: TGTGCCAGCAGCTTGGGGGGGACAGTCAACTATGGCTACACCTTC.

As concerns this clone: A junction end diverges from the germline sequence, so it may reflect a read error. The CDR3 sequence is CATSALLDSLPPRF. CDR3 DNA: TGTGCCACCAGCGCCCTCTTGGACAGCCTGCCTCCCAGGTTT. J is TRBJ2-3 and V is TRBV15, with D possibly being TRBD1 (6 bases). The CDR3 contains 14 residues. The germline CDR1 and CDR2 sequences are LNHNV and YYDKDF (reference sequence).

The chain has TRBV20-1 and TRBJ2-1; 7 bases agree with TRBD2. Germline CDR1 DFQATT, CDR2 SNEGSKA (reference sequence). V lost 3 bases, J lost 7 bases, and 9 bases stayed unmatched. The CDR3 is 14 amino acids. CDR3 sequence reads: CSASEGLVRNEQFF. DNA of the CDR3: TGCAGTGCTAGTGAAGGACTAGTGCGTAATGAGCAGTTCTTC.

This clone was counted between two and nine times. DNA of the CDR3: TGTGCCAGCAGCCCGACAGTCACTGGGACCCAGTACTTC. This codes for CASSPTVTGTQYF. V usage is TRBV14 and J usage is TRBJ2-5; the D gene is possibly TRBD1 (5 bases). The CDR3 is made up of 13 amino acids. Germline V gene lookup returns CDR1 SGHDN and CDR2 FVKESK. The V and J ends lost 4 bases and 7 bases respectively, with 13 bases between them. The full variable domain, in which reference TRBV14 and TRBJ2-5 provide the parts outside the CDR3, is EAGVTQFPSHSVIEKGQTVTLRCDPISGHDNLYWYRRVMGKEIKFLLHFVKESKQDESGMPNNRFLAERTGGTYSTLKVQPAELEDSGVYFCASSPTVTGTQYFGPGTRLLVL.

This clone was seen many times. This sequence joins TRBV9 and TRBJ2-1; a weak D match, TRBD1 (6 bases). The V gene's germline CDR1 is SGDLS and CDR2 YYNGEE. The V and J ends lost 0 bases and 8 bases respectively, with 9 bases between them. The CDR3 covers 13 residues. The DNA of the CDR3 is TGTGCCAGCAGCGTAGACAGGGCCGATGAGCAGTTCTTC. This translates into CASSVDRADEQFF.